The 18 T cell receptor beta chains in this list originate from one sample, sequenced in a study of blood T cell repertoires in COVID-19. Clones were sequenced by immunoSEQ multiplex PCR, and TCRdb holds only the in-frame ones, with some missing. Of 200,000 to 250,000 clones in the sample, approximately 84% were seen once. Input material: peripheral blood. The receptors originated from a woman in her fifties or sixties with active or convalescent COVID-19.

V is TRBV6-1 and J is TRBJ1-6; possibly TRBD1 for D (5 bases). The CDR3 totals 15 residues. Trimming removed 1 base from V and 6 bases from J, with 10 bases in between. Germline CDR1 and CDR2: MNHNS and SASEGT. The chain's CDR3 is CASSEGGLGNSPLHF. In DNA, the CDR3 is TGTGCCAGCAGTGAAGGGGGACTTGGTAATTCACCCCTCCACTTT.

The genes are TRBV28 and TRBJ2-3, with a possible D match to TRBD1 (5 bases). The CDR3 loop spans 15 amino acids. Germline V lookup: CDR1 MDHEN, CDR2 SYDVKM. V was trimmed by 5 bases and J by 4 bases, leaving 16 bases between them. The CDR3 nucleotides read TGTGCCAGCAGTCCCCGTCAGGGATGGTCAGATACGCAGTATTTT. Protein: CASSPRQGWSDTQYF.

The chain has TRBV28 and TRBJ1-4; D may be TRBD1 (6 bases). Trimming cost V 6 bases and J 8 bases, with 19 bases left between them. The CDR3 loop spans 15 amino acids. Germline V gene data show CDR1 as MDHEN and CDR2 as SYDVKM. The CDR3 spells CASRPAEQGWEKLFF. CDR3 DNA sequence: TGTGCCAGCAGGCCCGCCGAACAGGGATGGGAAAAACTGTTTTTT.

The chain recombines TRBV4-1 with TRBJ1-5, with 7 nucleotides matching TRBD1. Germline CDR1 is MGHRA and CDR2 is YSYEKL. Germline trimming cut 3 bases from V and 1 base from J; bases unmatched to any gene: 6. The CDR3 sequence is 16 residues long. CDR3 coding DNA: TGCGCCAGCAGCCATCTCCCAGGGGGAAGCAATCAGCCCCAGCATTTT. Residues: CASSHLPGGSNQPQHF.

The J gene is TRBJ1-6, the V gene TRBV3-1 (or the pseudogene TRBV3-2); 7 bases match TRBD1. From germline, CDR1 is LGHDT and CDR2 YNNKEL (reference sequence). This CDR3 spans 14 amino acids. J gave up 7 bases and V 6 bases, and 6 bases lay outside the gene matches. CDR3 residues: CASRRQGGNSPLHF. CDR3 sequence (DNA): TGTGCCAGCAGAAGACAGGGAGGCAATTCACCCCTCCACTTT.

This clone was recorded many times. This chain joins TRBV11-2 and TRBJ1-1; D not certain. Germline CDR1 is SGHAT and CDR2 is FQNNGV. Trimming took off 0 bases at V and 3 bases at J, with 14 bases between the two ends. The CDR3 sequence is 16 residues long. CDR3 DNA: TGTGCCAGCAGCTTAGACACCACTAGGCCGGACACTGAAGCTTTCTTT. Amino acid sequence: CASSLDTTRPDTEAFF.

This sequence joins TRBV4-1 and TRBJ1-2; D not certain. This CDR3 has 14 amino acids. With 2 bases removed from V and 5 bases from J, the gap between germline ends came to 12 bases. CDR1 MGHRA and CDR2 YSYEKL come from the germline V gene. In DNA, the CDR3 is TGCGCCAGCAGCCAACTGCTTCGGGTGTATGGCTACACCTTC. The encoded protein is CASSQLLRVYGYTF.

The chain carries TRBV9 and TRBJ2-1; weak D call: TRBD2 (6 bases). CDR1 and CDR2 from the germline V gene are SGDLS and YYNGEE. Between the trimmed V and J ends, which lost 1 base and 10 bases, there was a span of 12 bases. The CDR3 spans 13 residues. Here the CDR3 DNA reads TGTGCCAGCAGCGTACCACCCCGGGGGGAGCAGTTCTTC. Protein: CASSVPPRGEQFF.

The CDR3 region is CAIKAGGGGEQYF. For the CDR3, the DNA is TGTGCCATCAAGGCGGGGGGAGGCGGCGAGCAGTACTTC. The chain joins TRBV7-9 to TRBJ2-7; 8 nucleotides match TRBD2. The CDR3 sequence is 13 residues long. CDR1 is SEHNR, CDR2 FQNEAQ, per germline (reference sequence). J gave up 6 bases and V 10 bases, and 11 bases lay outside the gene matches.

The rearrangement joins TRBV12-5 to TRBJ2-7, with 9 bases fitting TRBD1. Per germline, CDR1 LGHNT and CDR2 FRNRAP. The CDR3 loop spans 14 amino acids. V was pared by 5 bases and J by 5 bases, with 7 bases of the junction left unmatched. CDR3 coding DNA: TGTGCTAGTGGTCCTCCGGGACAGGGAGACGAGCAGTACTTC. Translated, it gives CASGPPGQGDEQYF.

The chain joins TRBV5-6 to TRBJ1-5; 7 bases are shared with TRBD1. V dropped 4 bases and J dropped 1; count of bases not matched to a gene: 8. The germline CDR1 and CDR2 sequences are SGHDT and YYEEEE. The CDR3 is made up of 16 amino acids. The CDR3 coding sequence is TGTGCCAGCAGCCAACAGGGGTTGGGAAGCAATCAGCCCCAGCATTTT. Protein sequence: CASSQQGLGSNQPQHF. The full variable domain, in which reference TRBV5-6 and TRBJ1-5 provide the parts outside the CDR3, is DAGVTQSPTHLIKTRGQQVTLRCSPKSGHDTVSWYQQALGQGPQFIFQYYEEEERQRGNFPDRFSGHQFPNYSSELNVNALLLGDSALYLCASSQQGLGSNQPQHFGDGTRLSIL.

This clone was seen only a few times. The CDR3 loop reads CAWNPPHRGWALHF. CDR3 nucleotide sequence: TGTGCCTGGAACCCCCCTCACAGGGGATGGGCCCTCCACTTT. The chain carries TRBV30 and TRBJ1-6; 7 bases agree with TRBD1. The V and J ends lost 4 bases and 14 bases, in that order; junction bases with no gene match: 14. This CDR3 spans 14 amino acids. Germline lookup yields CDR1 GTSNPN and CDR2 SVGIG (reference sequence).

This clone showed up many times. The CDR3 sequence: CASSQDTGPYGYTF. The DNA for the CDR3 is TGTGCCAGCAGCCAAGATACAGGGCCCTATGGCTACACCTTC. The chain uses TRBV14 and TRBJ1-2; D might be TRBD1 (6 bases). In germline, CDR1 is SGHDN, CDR2 FVKESK. CDR3 length: 14 residues. V lost 0 bases and J 4 bases, leaving 9 bases between the germline ends.

V is TRBV6-1 and J is TRBJ2-3, with D maybe TRBD2 (5 bases). CDR1 and CDR2 (germline): MNHNS, SASEGT. There are 15 residues in the CDR3. The V gene lost 1 base and the J gene lost 8 bases, with 16 bases spanning the gap. In DNA, the CDR3 is TGTGCCAGCAGTGAAGAGGGAGTTGGGGTTTTTACGCAGTATTTT. Amino acids: CASSEEGVGVFTQYF.

The chain uses TRBV28 and TRBJ1-5; D uncertain. Trimming stripped 1 base from V and 1 base from J, with 11 bases between. The CDR3 runs to 16 residues. Per germline, CDR1 MDHEN and CDR2 SYDVKM. This chain's CDR3 is CASSLLVRASNQPQHF. DNA of the CDR3: TGTGCCAGCAGTTTATTGGTGCGGGCGAGCAATCAGCCCCAGCATTTT.

This clone appeared once. This chain connects TRBV5-1 to TRBJ2-3; 11 bases agree with TRBD2. Losses at the gene ends were 4 bases for V and 2 bases for J; bases not matched to a gene: 9. This CDR3 region has 17 residues. Per germline, CDR1 SGHRS and CDR2 YFSETQ. The CDR3 loop reads CASSPTTSGGLTDTQYF. CDR3 in DNA: TGCGCCAGCAGCCCCACAACTAGCGGGGGACTCACAGATACGCAGTATTTT. The full variable domain, completed using reference TRBV5-1 and TRBJ2-3, is KAGVTQTPRYLIKTRGQQVTLSCSPISGHRSVSWYQQTPGQGLQFLFEYFSETQRNKGNFPGRFSGRQFSNSRSEMNVSTLELGDSALYLCASSPTTSGGLTDTQYFGPGTRLTVL.

There are a few counts of this clone. The DNA of the CDR3 is TGTGCCAGCAGCTTGATGTCGGCAGGGGGCATCGATGAGCAGTTCTTC. Its translation: CASSLMSAGGIDEQFF. The rearrangement uses TRBV11-1 and TRBJ2-1, with 8 bases fitting TRBD1. The CDR3 extends over 16 amino acids. Losses at the gene ends were 3 bases for V and 8 bases for J; bases not matched to a gene: 12. The germline gives CDR1 SGHAT, CDR2 FQDESV (reference sequence).

The chain has TRBV23-1 and TRBJ2-7; 8 nucleotides agree with TRBD1. TRBV23-1 is reported as an ORF; its role is uncertain. V was pared by 3 bases and J by 6 bases, with 19 bases of the junction left unmatched. The CDR3 spans 18 residues. The CDR3 DNA reads TGCGCCAGCAGTCAGTATCCGGACAGGGCAATTATCACCTCCGAGCAGTACGTC. This translates into CASSQYPDRAIITSEQYV.